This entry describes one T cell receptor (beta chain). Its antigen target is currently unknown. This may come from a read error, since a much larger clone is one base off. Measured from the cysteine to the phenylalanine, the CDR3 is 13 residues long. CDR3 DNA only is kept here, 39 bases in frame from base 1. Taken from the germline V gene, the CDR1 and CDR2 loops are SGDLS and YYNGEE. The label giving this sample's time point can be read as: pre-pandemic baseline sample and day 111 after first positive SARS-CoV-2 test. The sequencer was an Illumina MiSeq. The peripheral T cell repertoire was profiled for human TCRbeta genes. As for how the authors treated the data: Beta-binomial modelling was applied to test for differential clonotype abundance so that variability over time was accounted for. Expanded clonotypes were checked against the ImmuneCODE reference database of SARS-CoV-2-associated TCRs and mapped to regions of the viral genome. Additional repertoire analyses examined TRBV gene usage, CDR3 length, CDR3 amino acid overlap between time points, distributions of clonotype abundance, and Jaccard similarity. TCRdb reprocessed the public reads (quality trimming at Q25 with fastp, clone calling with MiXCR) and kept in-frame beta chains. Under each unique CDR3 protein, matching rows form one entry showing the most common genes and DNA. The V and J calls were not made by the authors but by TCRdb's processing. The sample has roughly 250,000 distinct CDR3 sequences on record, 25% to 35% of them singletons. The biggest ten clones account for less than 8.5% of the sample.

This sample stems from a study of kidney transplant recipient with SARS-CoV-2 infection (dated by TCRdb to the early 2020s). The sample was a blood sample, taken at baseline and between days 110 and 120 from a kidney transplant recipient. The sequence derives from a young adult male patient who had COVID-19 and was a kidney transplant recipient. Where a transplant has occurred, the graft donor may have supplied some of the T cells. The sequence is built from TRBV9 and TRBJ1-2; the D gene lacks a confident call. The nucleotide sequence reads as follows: TGTGCCGGCAGCCAGGCAGCCGCCTATGGCTACACCTTC. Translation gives CAGSQAAAYGYTF.